The clone carrying this TCR beta chain was detected a few times. Via MiXCR, TCRdb re-called the RT-PCR reads, giving one row per CDR3 protein. The sample lists tens of thousands of distinct CDR3 sequences; 26% were seen once. This CDR3 has 13 residues. Trimming left V 5 bases short and J 7 bases short, with 11 bases between. The data stem from a study of patients and donors after allogeneic stem cell transplantation. The sequenced sample was blood, either unsorted or a sorted T cell fraction (not recorded which). V usage is TRBV12-3 or TRBV12-4 and J usage is TRBJ2-2; maybe TRBD2 (5 bases). This clonotype was sampled from a human donor who was either an allogeneic HSCT recipient or a stem cell or donor lymphocyte infusion donor (not recorded which). It is not recorded whose cells these are; they may come from a transplant donor. CDR3: CASSTVRGGELFF. The CDR3 coding sequence is TGTGCCAGCAGTACCGTACGGGGCGGGGAGCTGTTTTTT.